This T cell receptor beta chain derives from a study of T-cell memory formation after mild COVID-19 (dated by TCRdb to about 2021). For the wider study: TCR sequence clusters from the two donors were found to be largely donor specific. T-cell clones expanding and contracting after mild COVID-19 in two donors were tracked by longitudinal TCRalpha and TCRbeta repertoire sequencing. Two young, previously healthy adult volunteers, one female and one male, were included in the cohort.

PBMCs were isolated by Ficoll-Paque density gradient centrifugation. The research as a whole found: Whether the second-wave clones peaking on day 37 were SARS-CoV-2 specific was not confirmed. The study covered only a couple of mild cases, and larger cohorts including severe cases with pre-infection samples were considered necessary. Some responding clones were detected in pre-infection memory, suggesting pre-existing cross-reactive memory T cells joined the SARS-CoV-2 response. Clones contracting from day 15 to 85 had balanced CD4/CD8 phenotypes, while a second wave expanding from day 15 to 37 was biased towards CD4+. Contracting CD4+ clones were found mainly in CM and EM memory subsets, while CD8+ clones were enriched in EMRA.

At the junction V is shortened by 6 bases and J by 4 bases, with 10 bases in between. From cysteine to phenylalanine, the CDR3 is 13 amino acids long. Of the read, only the CDR3 DNA is kept; its 39 bases are in frame from base 1. Comment on this clonotype: What antigen it recognizes has not been identified. Base qualities are not at hand, and no much larger clone is one base apart.

Instrument on record: Illumina NovaSeq 6000. cDNA libraries for TCRalpha and TCRbeta were prepared by 5'RACE using constant-segment primers, with sample barcodes and unique molecular identifiers added. RNA was extracted from every sample with Trizol reagent. Library amplification was performed in two PCR steps, and a second sample barcode and Illumina TruSeq adapters were introduced in the second step. Sequencing of libraries was performed on an Illumina NovaSeq with 2 x 150 bp paired-end reads. The original pipeline was this. With migec v1.2.7, reads were demultiplexed and then collapsed into UMI-guided consensus sequences. Using mixcr v2.1.11, the UMI consensuses were aligned to TRA and TRB V and J templates and assembled into clonotypes. Clonotypes were classified as expanded or contracted when called significant by both edgeR and NoisET, with noise models trained on biological replicates. For edgeR calls, the cutoffs were a false discovery rate-adjusted p below 0.01 and a log2 fold-change threshold of 1. As an exploratory analysis of dynamics, max-normalized trajectories of the 1000 most abundant clonotypes were examined with PCA combined with hierarchical clustering. Separately sequenced CD4+ and CD8+ repertoires were used to assign a CD4 or CD8 phenotype to each responding clone. TCRdb redid the processing of the public reads, applying fastp at Q25 and MiXCR, and retained in-frame beta chains. Identical CDR3 proteins give one entry, which carries the most common genes and DNA. For this entry, the V and J calls and clone size follow TCRdb and not the study's own pipeline. Recorded for this sample are 180,000 or so distinct CDR3 sequences; approximately 10% of them occurred a single time. The top ten clonotypes cover roughly 3.8% of the sample.

The V and J genes are TRBV12-3 or TRBV12-4 and TRBJ1-3; possibly the D gene is TRBD1, per 6 matching bases. The source material was PBMCs or a T cell subset sorted from them (not recorded which). This sequence originates from a man aged 18 to 30 who had mild COVID-19 (a few samples of this study predate the infection). The sample titles of this study are shuffled in the database, so cell type and time point are left out; the donor was told from shared clones. The DNA sequence is TGTGCCAGCAGAACAGGGTACGGAAACACCATATATTTT. The translation is CASRTGYGNTIYF.